This T cell receptor (beta chain) was found in a study of beta chain features in type 1 diabetes. The study, taken as a whole, reports: Significant though moderate, a shortening of TCRB CDR3s appeared in all four CD4+ subsets of Type 1 diabetes patients.

This clone was counted a few times. Its matching antigen is unknown. What was sequenced were expressed TCRB transcripts, since all of the isolated RNA had been reverse transcribed. Generated by immunoSEQ multiplex PCR, the TCRdb table keeps only in-frame clones and is missing some. The sample contains 600,000 to 700,000 clones, roughly 13% of which appear only once. The sequence came from a man aged 18 to 35 with type 1 diabetes. Sequencing input: naive CD4+ T cells from blood.

CDR3 loop: CASGYNEQFF. In DNA, the CDR3 is TGTGCTAGTGGTTACAATGAGCAGTTCTTC. The chain has TRBV12-5 and TRBJ2-1; unclear D gene. CDR3 size: 10 residues. V was shortened by 4 bases and J by 5 bases, with 0 bases between the two germline ends. Germline-derived CDR1 and CDR2 are LGHNT and FRNRAP.